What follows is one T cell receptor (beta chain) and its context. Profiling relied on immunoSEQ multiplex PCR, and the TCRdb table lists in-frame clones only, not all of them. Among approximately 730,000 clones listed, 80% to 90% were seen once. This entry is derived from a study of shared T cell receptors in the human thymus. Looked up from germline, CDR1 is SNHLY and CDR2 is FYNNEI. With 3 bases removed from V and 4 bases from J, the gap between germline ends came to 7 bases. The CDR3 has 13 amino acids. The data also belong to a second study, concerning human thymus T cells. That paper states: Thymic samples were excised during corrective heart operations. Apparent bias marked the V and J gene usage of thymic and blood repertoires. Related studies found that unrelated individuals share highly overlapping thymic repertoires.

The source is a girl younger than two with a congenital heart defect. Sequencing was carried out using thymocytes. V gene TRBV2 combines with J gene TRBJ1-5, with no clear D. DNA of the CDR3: TGTGCCAGCAGTGACTTCGGGAATCAGCCCCAGCATTTT. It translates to CASSDFGNQPQHF.